These T cell receptor beta chains were read from a single sample in a study of CD8 T cells in Susac syndrome. Via MiXCR, TCRdb re-called the immunoSEQ multiplex PCR reads, giving one row per CDR3 protein. The table lists roughly 50,000 distinct CDR3 sequences, 85% to 95% of them singletons. Sequences were obtained from CD8+ T cells from PBMCs. These receptors all come from a human donor in good health. The CDR3 runs from the conserved cysteine through the conserved F or W. D genes are given only for firm matches. Size is omitted from some rows. Given values are once, few, many or a class for expanded clones.

v_call	clone_size	j_call	d_call	cdr3_nt	cdr3_aa
TRBV3-1	once	TRBJ2-3	TRBD2	TGTGCCAGCAGCCACATACTAGCGGGAGGTGTTACGCAGTATTTT	CASSHILAGGVTQYF
TRBV7-9	-	TRBJ1-1	-	TGTGCCAGCAGCGCCACAGGCACTGAAGCTTTCTTT	CASSATGTEAFF
TRBV7-9	-	TRBJ2-1	TRBD2	TGTGCCAGCAGCTCCCTAGCGGGAACGCTCAATGAGCAGTTCTTC	CASSSLAGTLNEQFF
TRBV21-1	-	TRBJ2-5	-	TGTGCCAGCAGCAATAAGGGGGACCAAGAGACCCAGTACTTC	CASSNKGDQETQYF
TRBV4-1	-	TRBJ1-2	-	TGCGCCAGCAGCCAAGACCTCCCGTGGGACTATGGCTACACCTTC	CASSQDLPWDYGYTF
TRBV30	once	TRBJ2-7	TRBD1	TGTGCCTGGGGGACAGGCTACGAGCAGTACTTC	CAWGTGYEQYF
TRBV14	-	TRBJ2-2	-	TGTGCCAGCAGCGAAGGTAGCGGCGCGAACACCGGGGAGCTGTTTTTT	CASSEGSGANTGELFF
TRBV5-1	-	TRBJ2-1	-	TGCGCCAGCAGCTTCCAGCCAGTTGGGGATCCCAATGAGCAGTTCTTC	CASSFQPVGDPNEQFF
TRBV4-3	-	TRBJ2-1	-	TGCGCCAGCAGCCAGATCTCGAGCTCCTACAATGAGCAGTTCTTC	CASSQISSSYNEQFF
TRBV7-9	-	TRBJ2-7	-	TGTGCCAGCGGTGGAGACCCCTACGAGCAGTACTTC	CASGGDPYEQYF
TRBV30	-	TRBJ2-1	-	TGTGCCTGGAGATCCCCCAGAGGGCGCAATGAGCAGTTCTTC	CAWRSPRGRNEQFF
TRBV29-1	once	TRBJ2-7	-	TGCAGCGTTGGACAGATGTACGAGCAGTACTTC	CSVGQMYEQYF
TRBV6-2/TRBV6-3	-	TRBJ2-7	TRBD1	TGTGCCAGCAGTTACTCGACCTGGGACAGGGTCTCCTACGAGCAGTACTTC	CASSYSTWDRVSYEQYF
TRBV13	-	TRBJ2-7	TRBD2	TGTGCCAGCAGCTTAGTAGGCGGGAGGAACGAGCAGTACTTC	CASSLVGGRNEQYF
TRBV3-1	-	TRBJ2-1	-	TGTGCCAGCAGCCAAGATAGGGCTGATCTAGCCTATGAGCAGTTCTTC	CASSQDRADLAYEQFF
TRBV27	-	TRBJ2-3	TRBD1	TGTGCCAGCAGTCCCCGGGACAGCTACACAGATACGCAGTATTTT	CASSPRDSYTDTQYF
TRBV10-3	-	TRBJ2-5	TRBD1	TGTGCCATCAGGGGACAGGGGGCAACAGAGACCCAGTACTTC	CAIRGQGATETQYF
TRBV7-8	-	TRBJ2-7	-	TGTGCCAGCAGCTTTTCGACTAGTAATTCCTACGAGCAGTACTTC	CASSFSTSNSYEQYF
TRBV13	-	TRBJ1-3	TRBD1	TGTGCCAGCAGCTTCGGAACAGGGGAGGCTGGAAACACCATATATTTT	CASSFGTGEAGNTIYF
TRBV7-9	-	TRBJ2-1	-	TGTGCCAGCAGCTTGATAGAGGGGGATGAGCAGTTCTTC	CASSLIEGDEQFF
TRBV7-9	-	TRBJ2-7	-	TGTGCCAGCAGCCCGAGCCAGGAGCAGTACTTC	CASSPSQEQYF
TRBV18	-	TRBJ2-1	TRBD1	TGTGCCAGCTCACCCCGGGACAGGGCCTCCTACAATGAGCAGTTCTTC	CASSPRDRASYNEQFF